What follows are 6 T cell receptor beta chains derived from one specimen sequenced in a study of regulatory T cells in long-lasting Graves disease. Libraries of TCR beta came from iRepertoire HTBI primers plus Arm-PCR of CDR3 regions. TCRdb reprocessed the multiplex PCR reads with MiXCR, giving one entry per CDR3 protein. The sample contains roughly 400,000 distinct CDR3 sequences, around 20% of which appear only once. Time point indicated: persistent/refractory GD, antithyroid drugs over 5 years with positive TRAb. PBMC RNA served as the TCR library source. Sequencing was performed on peripheral blood mononuclear cells (PBMCs), taken when the disease was refractory, from a patient treated with antithyroid drugs. These receptors came from a female donor with Graves disease.

Of note for this clonotype: This likely stems from a read error, as it lies one base from a far larger clone. The chain couples TRBV7-2 to TRBJ2-5; 7 bases line up with TRBD2. Germline-derived CDR1 and CDR2 are SGHTA and FQGNSA. This CDR3 spans 15 amino acids. DNA of the CDR3: TGTGCCAGCAACTTATGGGGAGGGCTCCAAGAGACCCAGTACTTC. Protein sequence: CASNLWGGLQETQYF.

As for this clonotype: It may be a read error: a sequence one base away is much more abundant. The rearrangement uses TRBV6-1 and TRBJ1-5, with 9 bases identical to TRBD1. The V segment lost 1 base and the J segment 4 bases; nucleotides outside the gene matches: 2. CDR1 is MNHNS, CDR2 SASEGT, per germline. This CDR3 has 15 residues. The CDR3 DNA reads TGTGCCAGCAGTGAAGTGACAGGGGGAAATCAGCCCCAGCATTTT. Translated, it gives CASSEVTGGNQPQHF.

The chain uses TRBV20-1 and TRBJ2-2; TRBD2 agrees at 7 bases. V dropped 3 bases and J dropped 4; count of bases not matched to a gene: 8. Per germline, CDR1 DFQATT and CDR2 SNEGSKA (reference sequence). The CDR3 has 15 residues. The CDR3 reads CSARGRGLLTGELFF. Written as DNA, the CDR3 is TGCAGTGCTAGGGGTCGGGGACTACTCACCGGGGAGCTGTTTTTT.

With regard to this clonotype: It may be a read error: a sequence one base away is much more abundant. This chain links TRBV20-1 with TRBJ1-4, with D possibly being TRBD1 (6 bases). Germline CDR1 reads DFQATT; CDR2 reads SNEGSKA (reference sequence). The CDR3 runs to 16 residues. V was pared by 6 bases and J by 3 bases, with 20 bases between. CDR3 protein: CSATATGQSANEKLFF. The CDR3 region has the DNA TGCAGTGCAACTGCAACCGGACAGAGCGCTAATGAAAAACTGTTTTTT.

At least ten counts were recorded for this clonotype. The J gene is TRBJ2-5, the V gene TRBV27; 10 bases line up with TRBD2. The trim removed 2 bases at V and 4 bases at J, leaving 7 bases unmatched. Germline V lookup: CDR1 MNHEY, CDR2 SMNVEV (reference sequence). The CDR3 has 16 residues. The CDR3 region has the DNA TGTGCCAGCAGTTTAACCCTCAGCGGGAGGGTAGAGACCCAGTACTTC. It encodes CASSLTLSGRVETQYF.

This clonotype has ten or more counts. The rearrangement joins TRBV28 to TRBJ2-7, with 11 bases lining up with TRBD2. The CDR3 totals 16 residues. The junction had 10 bases not matched to a gene; V was cut back by 5 bases and J by 4 bases. CDR1 MDHEN and CDR2 SYDVKM come from the germline V gene. CDR3 in amino acids: CASSTNSGREWYEQYF. The CDR3 DNA sequence: TGTGCCAGCAGTACGAATAGCGGGAGGGAGTGGTACGAGCAGTACTTC.